This T cell receptor (beta chain) was identified during a study of blood T cells in healthy people across ages. Study-wide results and limits: Both higher diversity and more naive CD4+ cells marked long-lived donors when set against aged donors.

V was shortened by 6 bases and J by 0 bases, with 9 bases between the two germline ends. Germline CDR1 is SNHLY and CDR2 is FYNNEI. The CDR3 is 13 amino acids. Combining a sample-barcoded 5' primer with a J-beta primer mix, a second PCR ran for about 7 to 11 cycles. TCRdb independently ran MiXCR on the 5' RACE reads; one entry per CDR3 protein. The sample consists of roughly 1.7 million distinct CDR3 sequences, almost 35% of them appearing once. This clonotype was seen a few times. The antigen is unknown. The sample consisted of blood. The rearrangement links TRBV2 to TRBJ2-7, with D possibly being TRBD1 or TRBD2 (5 bases each). This sequence originates from a woman aged 25-40 years in good health. The CDR3 nucleotides read TGTGCCAGCAGGGGGACGGTCTCCTACGAGCAGTACTTC. Amino acid sequence: CASRGTVSYEQYF. Variable domain in full (rest from reference TRBV2 and TRBJ2-7): EPEVTQTPSHQVTQMGQEVILRCVPISNHLYFYWYRQILGQKVEFLVSFYNNEISEKSEIFDDQFSVERPDGSNFTLKIRSTKLEDSAMYFCASRGTVSYEQYFGPGTRLTVT.